Each of the 27 T cell receptor beta chains below was sequenced from the same sample in a study of shared clonotypes between healthy human individuals. The repertoire was sequenced with immunoSEQ multiplex PCR; TCRdb's copy has only in-frame clones and lacks some. The data contain approximately 2.3 million clones, more than 85% of them singletons. What was sequenced was naive CD4+ T cells from PBMCs. This sample's subset: CD45RA+ positively selected. The source of these receptors is a man aged 18 to 29 in good health. Some clones in this sample may be carry-over from other donors' samples.

The genes are TRBV21-1 and TRBJ2-7; the table's D call, TRBD2, was not checked against the DNA. TRBV21-1 is tagged as a pseudogene. The CDR3 runs 16 residues. CDR3 nucleotide sequence: TGTGCCAGCGGGAGGGGAAGTTTTTGGCAATCCTACGAGCAGTACTTC. The encoded protein is CASGRGSFWQSYEQYF.

The rearrangement uses TRBV7-2 and TRBJ2-3, with D uncertain. In germline, CDR1 is SGHTA, CDR2 FQGNSA. The CDR3 is 13 residues long. Trimming pared 2 bases from V and 7 bases from J, leaving 10 bases between. The CDR3 DNA sequence: TGTGCCAGCAGCTTACGGGCGGAAAATACGCAGTATTTT. It encodes CASSLRAENTQYF.

The V and J genes are TRBV28 and TRBJ1-3; TRBD1 is a possible D gene (6 bases). Germline-derived CDR1 and CDR2 are MDHEN and SYDVKM. The V gene lost 5 bases and the J gene lost 0 bases, with 17 bases spanning the gap. The CDR3 loop spans 17 amino acids. The CDR3 region has the DNA TGTGCCAGCAGTCCCTCGGGGGGCTTGAGCTCTGGAAACACCATATATTTT. Residues: CASSPSGGLSSGNTIYF.

In this sample, this clone turned up once. The chain combines TRBV6-5 with TRBJ1-2; 7 bases line up with TRBD1. CDR3 size: 14 residues. With 5 bases clipped from V and 0 bases from J, the junction kept 3 bases outside the gene matches. Germline CDR1 reads MNHEY; CDR2 reads SVGAGI. CDR3: CASSKQGSNYGYTF. CDR3 in DNA: TGTGCCAGCAGTAAACAGGGGTCTAACTATGGCTACACCTTC.

On this clone: This sample includes further DNA sequences coding for the same CDR3. The chain uses TRBV7-9 and TRBJ1-1; TRBD1 is a possible D gene (5 bases). The CDR3 has 13 residues. Germline V gene lookup returns CDR1 SEHNR and CDR2 FQNEAQ (reference sequence). With 3 bases removed from V and 4 bases from J, the gap between germline ends came to 9 bases. In nucleotides, the CDR3 is TGTGCCAGCAGCTTTGTTGGGGGCACTGAAGCTTTCTTT. Translated, it gives CASSFVGGTEAFF.

This chain uses TRBV19 with TRBJ2-1, with D perhaps TRBD2 (5 bases). This CDR3 region has 16 residues. Trimming took 5 bases from V and 0 from J, leaving 14 bases between them. Germline CDR1 and CDR2: LNHDA and SQIVND (reference sequence). The CDR3 bases are TGTGCCAGTAGTCCAGGACTGAGGAGCTCCTACAATGAGCAGTTCTTC. This sequence encodes CASSPGLRSSYNEQFF.

This clone came up once. The chain joins TRBV15 to TRBJ1-2; D call uncertain. Germline V CDR1 and CDR2: LNHNV, YYDKDF (reference sequence). V lost 1 base, J lost 3 bases, and 12 bases lay in between. The CDR3 covers 15 residues. The CDR3 DNA sequence: TGTGCCACCAGCAGAGGGCCGGAGACTGACTATGGCTACACCTTC. Translating it yields CATSRGPETDYGYTF.

This clone was observed a few times. The rearrangement links TRBV7-2 to TRBJ2-7; no clear D gene. V was shortened by 5 bases and J by 4 bases, with 12 bases between the two germline ends. CDR1 SGHTA and CDR2 FQGNSA come from the germline V gene. There are 13 residues in the CDR3. In nucleotides, the CDR3 is TGTGCCAGCAGCCCTGGACCCCAATACGAGCAGTACTTC. This gives the protein CASSPGPQYEQYF.

The V gene is TRBV19, the J gene TRBJ2-4; D may be TRBD1 (5 bases). The CDR3 has 14 amino acids. Per the germline V gene, CDR1 is LNHDA and CDR2 is SQIVND (reference sequence). Trimming stripped 4 bases from V and 6 bases from J, with 13 bases between. The CDR3 protein is CASSTMEQANIQYF. Here the CDR3 DNA reads TGTGCCAGTAGTACGATGGAACAGGCAAACATTCAGTACTTC. Together with reference TRBV19 and TRBJ2-4, the CDR3 gives the full variable domain: DGGITQSPKYLFRKEGQNVTLSCEQNLNHDAMYWYRQDPGQGLRLIYYSQIVNDFQKGDIAEGYSVSREKKESFPLTVTSAQKNPTAFYLCASSTMEQANIQYFGAGTRLSVL.

V is TRBV28 and J is TRBJ2-5; D possibly corresponds to TRBD1 (5 bases). The V and J ends lost 6 bases and 4 bases respectively, with 18 bases between them. Germline CDR1 MDHEN, CDR2 SYDVKM. The CDR3 totals 15 residues. The CDR3 region is CASSWQGDLGETQYF. The CDR3 region has the DNA TGTGCCAGCAGCTGGCAGGGTGATTTGGGAGAGACCCAGTACTTC.

This CDR3 reads CASSRRTDEQYF. The CDR3 bases are TGTGCCAGCAGCCGAAGAACAGACGAGCAGTACTTC. V usage is TRBV7-9 and J usage is TRBJ2-7; D not resolved. The CDR3 is 12 amino acids. The V and J ends lost 5 bases and 5 bases respectively, with 10 bases between them. The germline gives CDR1 SEHNR, CDR2 FQNEAQ (reference sequence). Drawing the rest from reference TRBV7-9 and TRBJ2-7, the complete variable domain is DTGVSQNPRHKITKRGQNVTFRCDPISEHNRLYWYRQTLGQGPEFLTYFQNEAQLEKSRLLSDRFSAERPKGSFSTLEIQRTEQGDSAMYLCASSRRTDEQYFGPGTRLTVT.

The chain links TRBV6-5 to TRBJ1-6, with D tentatively TRBD1 (6 bases). The CDR3 consists of 12 residues. Trimming pared 2 bases from V and 15 bases from J, leaving 11 bases between. From germline, CDR1 is MNHEY and CDR2 SVGAGI. This chain's CDR3 is CASSYQTGSLHF. The CDR3 bases are TGTGCCAGCAGTTACCAGACAGGTAGCCTCCACTTT.

This chain links TRBV29-1 with TRBJ2-1; no definite D call. The germline V gene encodes CDR1 SQVTM and CDR2 ANQGSEA. V lost 6 bases to trimming and J lost 8 bases, with 14 bases between them. There are 12 residues in the CDR3. CDR3 in amino acids: CSVPKQTDEQFF. The CDR3 coding sequence is TGCAGCGTGCCAAAACAGACGGATGAGCAGTTCTTC.

The chain uses TRBV5-5 and TRBJ1-2; a weak D match, TRBD1 (5 bases). The CDR3 totals 17 residues. CDR1 is SGHKS and CDR2 is YYEKEE in the germline V gene (reference sequence). Trimming pared 0 bases from V and 0 bases from J, leaving 15 bases between. As DNA, the CDR3 is TGTGCCAGCAGCTTGGGGCAGGGTAATTCCGCTAACTATGGCTACACCTTC. It specifies CASSLGQGNSANYGYTF.

The chain employs TRBV7-2 and TRBJ1-5; D might be TRBD1 (6 bases). Germline V CDR1 and CDR2: SGHTA, FQGNSA. The CDR3 consists of 15 residues. Deletions cut 3 bases from V and 4 bases from J, with 13 bases between. The chain's CDR3 is CASSLYRAENQPQHF. Here the CDR3 DNA reads TGTGCCAGCAGCTTGTACAGGGCGGAGAATCAGCCCCAGCATTTT.

This chain connects TRBV19 to TRBJ1-2, with D perhaps TRBD1 (5 bases). Trimming cost V 7 bases and J 3 bases, with 15 bases left between them. Germline CDR1 and CDR2: LNHDA and SQIVND (reference sequence). This CDR3 spans 14 amino acids. The CDR3 reads CASTPLWGDYGYTF. CDR3 DNA: TGTGCCAGTACGCCCCTCTGGGGGGACTATGGCTACACCTTC.

Note on this clone: This same CDR3 is encoded by further DNA sequences in the sample. The chain couples TRBV7-2 to TRBJ2-3; 11 bases line up with TRBD2. Losses at the gene ends were 3 bases for V and 5 bases for J; bases not matched to a gene: 1. Germline assignment: CDR1 SGHTA and CDR2 FQGNSA. This CDR3 comprises 14 residues. This CDR3 reads CASSLGTSGDTQYF. CDR3 sequence (DNA): TGTGCCAGCAGCTTGGGGACTAGCGGAGATACGCAGTATTTT.

This CDR3 reads CASSLRQGATTNEKLFF. The CDR3 DNA reads TGTGCCAGCAGCTTGCGACAGGGGGCCACAACTAATGAAAAACTGTTTTTT. The chain recombines TRBV7-9 with TRBJ1-4; 10 nucleotides match TRBD1. Per the germline V gene, CDR1 is SEHNR and CDR2 is FQNEAQ (reference sequence). The V gene end was trimmed by 3 bases and the J gene end by 0 bases; junction bases not matched to a gene: 4. CDR3 length equals 17 residues. The variable domain in full, completed from reference TRBV7-9 and TRBJ1-4, reads DTGVSQNPRHKITKRGQNVTFRCDPISEHNRLYWYRQTLGQGPEFLTYFQNEAQLEKSRLLSDRFSAERPKGSFSTLEIQRTEQGDSAMYLCASSLRQGATTNEKLFFGSGTQLSVL.

The V and J genes are TRBV28 and TRBJ2-2; no clear D gene. Germline CDR1 and CDR2: MDHEN and SYDVKM. The CDR3 contains 14 residues. V dropped 3 bases and J dropped 4 bases, with 9 bases sitting between them. CDR3: CASSFPGSTGELFF. The CDR3 region has the DNA TGTGCCAGCAGTTTCCCTGGCTCCACCGGGGAGCTGTTTTTT.

The CDR3 sequence is CASRGGVRSYEQYF. The CDR3 nucleotides are TGTGCCAGCAGGGGGGGAGTTCGCTCCTACGAGCAGTACTTC. The chain carries TRBV28 and TRBJ2-7, with TRBD2 as a possible D gene (6 bases). The V end lost 6 bases, the J end lost 0 bases, and 12 bases lay between the germline ends. The CDR3 is 14 residues long. CDR1 is MDHEN and CDR2 is SYDVKM in the germline V gene. Together with reference TRBV28 and TRBJ2-7, the CDR3 gives the full variable domain: DVKVTQSSRYLVKRTGEKVFLECVQDMDHENMFWYRQDPGLGLRLIYFSYDVKMKEKGDIPEGYSVSREKKERFSLILESASTNQTSMYLCASRGGVRSYEQYFGPGTRLTVT.

The chain links TRBV4-1 to TRBJ2-5, with 10 bases fitting TRBD1. The CDR3 length is 14 residues. The germline gives CDR1 MGHRA, CDR2 YSYEKL. The V and J ends lost 3 bases and 10 bases, in that order; junction bases with no gene match: 8. The CDR3 sequence is CASSQGQGRDGQYF. The CDR3 region has the DNA TGCGCCAGCAGCCAGGGACAGGGGAGAGACGGCCAGTACTTC.

The V call is TRBV7-2, the J call TRBJ2-7, with 12 bases matching TRBD2. With V trimmed by 3 bases and J by 0 bases, 9 bases remained unmatched. In germline, CDR1 is SGHTA, CDR2 FQGNSA. The CDR3 runs 18 residues. The CDR3 nucleotides are TGTGCCAGCAGCTTTAGGGCGACTAGCGGGAGTGTCTCCTACGAGCAGTACTTC. Translated, it gives CASSFRATSGSVSYEQYF.

In the case of this clone: Within the sample, other DNA sequences also encode this same CDR3. This chain links TRBV7-2 with TRBJ2-1; 11 nucleotides agree with TRBD2. From germline, CDR1 is SGHTA and CDR2 FQGNSA. The CDR3 has 15 residues. With 5 bases clipped from V and 4 bases from J, the junction kept 4 bases outside the gene matches. This CDR3 reads CASSPTSGTYNEQFF. The CDR3 nucleotides are TGTGCCAGCAGCCCGACTAGCGGGACATACAATGAGCAGTTCTTC.

The genes are TRBV28 and TRBJ2-7, with 14 positions matching TRBD2. V dropped 6 bases and J dropped 5; count of bases not matched to a gene: 3. The CDR3 length is 14 residues. The V gene's germline CDR1 is MDHEN and CDR2 SYDVKM. CDR3 in DNA: TGTGCCAGCAGCCAGGGACTAGCGGGAGACGAGCAGTACTTC. Residues: CASSQGLAGDEQYF. The whole variable domain, remainder taken from reference TRBV28 and TRBJ2-7, is DVKVTQSSRYLVKRTGEKVFLECVQDMDHENMFWYRQDPGLGLRLIYFSYDVKMKEKGDIPEGYSVSREKKERFSLILESASTNQTSMYLCASSQGLAGDEQYFGPGTRLTVT.

The rearrangement links TRBV14 to TRBJ2-5; D unclear. Germline assignment: CDR1 SGHDN and CDR2 FVKESK. The CDR3 has 13 residues. The V end lost 3 bases, the J end lost 4 bases, and 9 bases lay between the germline ends. Here the CDR3 reads CASSQSLRETQYF. Here the CDR3 DNA reads TGTGCCAGCAGCCAGAGCCTACGAGAGACCCAGTACTTC.

The chain couples TRBV7-9 to TRBJ2-1; 9 nucleotides line up with TRBD2. CDR1 and CDR2 (germline): SEHNR, FQNEAQ (reference sequence). There are 16 residues in the CDR3. Germline trimming cut 1 base from V and 7 bases from J; bases unmatched to any gene: 8. The CDR3 DNA follows: TGTGCCAGCAGCTTAGAATCTAGCGGGGTTATGAATGAGCAGTTCTTC. Encoded protein: CASSLESSGVMNEQFF.

This chain links TRBV5-1 with TRBJ2-5; D could derive from TRBD1 or TRBD2 (6 bases each). Germline-derived CDR1 and CDR2 are SGHRS and YFSETQ. V was shortened by 3 bases and J by 4 bases, with 16 bases between the two germline ends. The CDR3 extends over 15 amino acids. CDR3: CASSSRGDSGETQYF. The CDR3 DNA is TGCGCCAGCAGCTCTAGGGGGGACTCCGGAGAGACCCAGTACTTC.